The source of this T cell receptor (beta chain) is a study of identical twins. This clonotype has only a few counts. One entry per CDR3 protein, called by TCRdb with MiXCR from the 5' RACE reads. Among about 520,000 distinct CDR3 sequences listed, less than 25% were seen once. CDR3 length: 13 amino acids. The ends were cut back, 2 bases at V and 6 bases at J, with 11 bases in the middle. The germline CDR1 and CDR2 sequences are DFQATT and SNEGSKA (reference sequence). The data were also submitted as part of a second study, on T cells expressing NK-cell markers.

The receptor was isolated from a woman aged 18-30 years in good health. This chain connects TRBV20-1 to TRBJ1-5, with a weak D call TRBD1 (5 bases). Sequencing used CD4+ T cells sorted from blood. The CDR3 region is CSARSTGRQPQHF. The CDR3 DNA follows: TGCAGTGCTAGAAGCACAGGCCGTCAGCCCCAGCATTTT.